The T cell receptor beta chain described here comes from a study of T cells in Graves' hyperthyroidism and ophthalmopathy. This clonotype was picked up many times. It was RNA transcripts that yielded the amplified TCR beta CDR3 regions. Researchers ran a first-round RT-PCR on the TCR CDR3 using the HTBI primer set. TCRdb re-analysed the multiplex PCR reads in MiXCR, keeping a single row per CDR3 protein. The sample contains 490,000 or so distinct CDR3 sequences, 15% to 20% of which appear only once. The sequence was obtained from a man aged 35 to 55 with Graves' ophthalmopathy. Sequencing was done on a sample of blood.

The CDR3, as DNA: TGTGCCAGCATAGGGACGGAAACTTATGGCTACACCTTC. This translates into CASIGTETYGYTF. J is TRBJ1-2 and V is TRBV28, with D perhaps matching TRBD1 (5 bases). The V end lost 7 bases, the J end lost 5 bases, and 14 bases lay between the germline ends. This CDR3 spans 13 amino acids. The germline CDR1 and CDR2 sequences are MDHEN and SYDVKM.